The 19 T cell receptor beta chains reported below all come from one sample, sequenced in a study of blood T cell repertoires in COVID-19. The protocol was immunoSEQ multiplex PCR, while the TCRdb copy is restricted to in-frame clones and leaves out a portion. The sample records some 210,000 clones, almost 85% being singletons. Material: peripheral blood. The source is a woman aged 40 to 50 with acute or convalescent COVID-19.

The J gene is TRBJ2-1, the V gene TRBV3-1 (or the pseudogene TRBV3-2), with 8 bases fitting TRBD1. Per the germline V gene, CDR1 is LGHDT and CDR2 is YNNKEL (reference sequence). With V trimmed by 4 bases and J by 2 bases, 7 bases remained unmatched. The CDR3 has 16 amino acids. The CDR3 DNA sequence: TGTGCCAGCAGCCCGATTGGGACAGGTGCCTACAATGAGCAGTTCTTC. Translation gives CASSPIGTGAYNEQFF.

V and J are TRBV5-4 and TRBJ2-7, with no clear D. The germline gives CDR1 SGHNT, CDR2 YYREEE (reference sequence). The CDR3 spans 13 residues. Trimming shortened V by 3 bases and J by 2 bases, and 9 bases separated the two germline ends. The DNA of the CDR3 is TGTGCCAGCAGCTCCCCCGAGGCCTACGAGCAGTACTTC. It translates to CASSSPEAYEQYF. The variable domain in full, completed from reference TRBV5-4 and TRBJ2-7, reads ETGVTQSPTHLIKTRGQQVTLRCSSQSGHNTVSWYQQALGQGPQFIFQYYREEENGRGNFPPRFSGLQFPNYSSELNVNALELDDSALYLCASSSPEAYEQYFGPGTRLTVT.

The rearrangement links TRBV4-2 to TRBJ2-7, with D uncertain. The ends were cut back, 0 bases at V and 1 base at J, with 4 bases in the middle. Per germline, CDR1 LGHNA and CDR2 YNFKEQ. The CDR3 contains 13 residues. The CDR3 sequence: CASSQESSYEQYF. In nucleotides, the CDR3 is TGTGCCAGCAGCCAAGAGTCATCCTACGAGCAGTACTTC.

The CDR3 spells CASSYLVYEQYF. CDR3 coding DNA: TGTGCCAGCAGTTACCTCGTCTACGAGCAGTACTTC. The chain has TRBV6-2 or TRBV6-3 and TRBJ2-7; D not certain. V was clipped by 2 bases and J by 3 bases, with 5 bases between them. The germline V gene has CDR1 MNHEY and CDR2 SVGEGT. The CDR3 spans 12 residues.

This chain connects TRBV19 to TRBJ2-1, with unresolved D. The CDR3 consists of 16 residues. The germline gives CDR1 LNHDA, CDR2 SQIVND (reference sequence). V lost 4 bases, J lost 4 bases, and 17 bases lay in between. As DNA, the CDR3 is TGTGCCAGTAGTAAGGCTGAGGTGTCCCGTTACAATGAGCAGTTCTTC. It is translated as CASSKAEVSRYNEQFF.

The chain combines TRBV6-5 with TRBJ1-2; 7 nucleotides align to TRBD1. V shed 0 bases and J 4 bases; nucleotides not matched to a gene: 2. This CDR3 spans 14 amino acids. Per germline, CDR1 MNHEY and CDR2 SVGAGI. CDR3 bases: TGTGCCAGCAGTTACTCCCCAGGGGGCTATGGCTACACCTTC. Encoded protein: CASSYSPGGYGYTF.

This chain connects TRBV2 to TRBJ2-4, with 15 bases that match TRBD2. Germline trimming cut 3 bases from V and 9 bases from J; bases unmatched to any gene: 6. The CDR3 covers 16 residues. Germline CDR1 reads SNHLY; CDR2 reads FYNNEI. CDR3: CASSEGTSGGIIIQYF. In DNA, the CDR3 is TGTGCCAGCAGTGAGGGGACTAGCGGGGGGATAATCATTCAGTACTTC.

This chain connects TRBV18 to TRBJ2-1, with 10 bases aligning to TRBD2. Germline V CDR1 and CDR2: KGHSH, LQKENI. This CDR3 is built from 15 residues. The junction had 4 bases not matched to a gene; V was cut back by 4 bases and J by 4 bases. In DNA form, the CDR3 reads TGTGCCAGCTCACGAGAGCGGGGGGGTTACAATGAGCAGTTCTTC. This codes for CASSRERGGYNEQFF.

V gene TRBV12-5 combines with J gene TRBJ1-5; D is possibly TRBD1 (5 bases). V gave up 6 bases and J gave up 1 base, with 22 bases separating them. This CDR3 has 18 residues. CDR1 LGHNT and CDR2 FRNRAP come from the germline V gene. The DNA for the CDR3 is TGTGCTAGTGGGCTCGGCCCAGGGCAGATCGCCAGCAATCAGCCCCAGCATTTT. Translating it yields CASGLGPGQIASNQPQHF.

The CDR3 reads CASSLRMGGYNEQFF. For the CDR3, the DNA is TGTGCCAGTAGCCTTCGGATGGGAGGATACAATGAGCAGTTCTTC. The chain employs TRBV19 and TRBJ2-1, with D possibly matching TRBD2 (6 bases). CDR3 length: 15 residues. The germline gives CDR1 LNHDA, CDR2 SQIVND (reference sequence). V was clipped by 6 bases and J by 4 bases, with 16 bases between them.

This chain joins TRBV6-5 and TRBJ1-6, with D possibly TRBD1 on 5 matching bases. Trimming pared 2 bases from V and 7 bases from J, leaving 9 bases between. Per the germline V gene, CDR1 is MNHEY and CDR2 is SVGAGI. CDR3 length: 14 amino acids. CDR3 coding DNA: TGTGCCAGCAGTTACGGGGGGGGAAATTCACCCCTCCACTTT. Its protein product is CASSYGGGNSPLHF.

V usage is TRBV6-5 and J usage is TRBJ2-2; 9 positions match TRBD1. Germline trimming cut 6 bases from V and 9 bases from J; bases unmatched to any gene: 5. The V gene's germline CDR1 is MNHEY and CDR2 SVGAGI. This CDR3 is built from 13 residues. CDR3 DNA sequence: TGTGCCAGCAGAATTACAGGGGGCCGGGAGCTGTTTTTT. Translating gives CASRITGGRELFF.

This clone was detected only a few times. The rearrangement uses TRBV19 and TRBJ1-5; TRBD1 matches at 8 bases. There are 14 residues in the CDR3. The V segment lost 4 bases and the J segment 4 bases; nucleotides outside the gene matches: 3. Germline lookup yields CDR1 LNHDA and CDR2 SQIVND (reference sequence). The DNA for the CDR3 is TGTGCCAGTAGTACCCACAGGGGGAATCAGCCCCAGCATTTT. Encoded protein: CASSTHRGNQPQHF.

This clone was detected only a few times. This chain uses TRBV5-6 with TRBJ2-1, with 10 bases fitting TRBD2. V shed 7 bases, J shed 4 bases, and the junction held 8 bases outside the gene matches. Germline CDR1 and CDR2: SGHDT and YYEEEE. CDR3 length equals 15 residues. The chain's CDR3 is CASGGGTSVYNEQFF. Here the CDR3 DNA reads TGTGCCAGCGGAGGCGGGACTAGCGTTTACAATGAGCAGTTCTTC.

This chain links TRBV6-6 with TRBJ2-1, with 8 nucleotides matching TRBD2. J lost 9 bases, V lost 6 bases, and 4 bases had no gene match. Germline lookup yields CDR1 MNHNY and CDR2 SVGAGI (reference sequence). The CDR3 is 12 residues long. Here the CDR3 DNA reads TGTGCCAGCAGAACGACTAGCGTTGAGCAGTTCTTC. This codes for CASRTTSVEQFF.

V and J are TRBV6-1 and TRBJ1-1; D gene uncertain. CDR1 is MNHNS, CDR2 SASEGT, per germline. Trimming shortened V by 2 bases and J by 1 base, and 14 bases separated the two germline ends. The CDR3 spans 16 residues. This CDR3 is CASSEWPTAGNTEAFF. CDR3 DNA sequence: TGTGCCAGCAGTGAATGGCCCACAGCGGGGAACACTGAAGCTTTCTTT.

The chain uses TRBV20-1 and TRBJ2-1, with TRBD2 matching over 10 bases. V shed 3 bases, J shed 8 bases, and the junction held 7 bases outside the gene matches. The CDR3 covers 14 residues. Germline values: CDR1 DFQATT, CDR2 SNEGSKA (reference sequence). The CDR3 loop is CSASGTSVSDEQFF. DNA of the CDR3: TGCAGTGCTAGTGGGACTAGCGTCAGCGATGAGCAGTTCTTC.

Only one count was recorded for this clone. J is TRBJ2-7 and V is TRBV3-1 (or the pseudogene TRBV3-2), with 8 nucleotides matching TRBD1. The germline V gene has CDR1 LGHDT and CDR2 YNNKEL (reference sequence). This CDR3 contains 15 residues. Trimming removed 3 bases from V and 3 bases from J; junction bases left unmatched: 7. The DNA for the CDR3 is TGTGCCAGCAGCCATACGGGGACAGGAGGCTACGAGCAGTACTTC. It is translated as CASSHTGTGGYEQYF.

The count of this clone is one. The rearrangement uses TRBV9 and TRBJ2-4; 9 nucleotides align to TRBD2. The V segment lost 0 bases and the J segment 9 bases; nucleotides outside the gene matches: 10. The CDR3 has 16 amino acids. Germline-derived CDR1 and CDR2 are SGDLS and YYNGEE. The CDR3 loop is CASSVAAGGPGVIQYF. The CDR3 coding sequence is TGTGCCAGCAGCGTAGCGGCGGGGGGGCCGGGGGTCATTCAGTACTTC.